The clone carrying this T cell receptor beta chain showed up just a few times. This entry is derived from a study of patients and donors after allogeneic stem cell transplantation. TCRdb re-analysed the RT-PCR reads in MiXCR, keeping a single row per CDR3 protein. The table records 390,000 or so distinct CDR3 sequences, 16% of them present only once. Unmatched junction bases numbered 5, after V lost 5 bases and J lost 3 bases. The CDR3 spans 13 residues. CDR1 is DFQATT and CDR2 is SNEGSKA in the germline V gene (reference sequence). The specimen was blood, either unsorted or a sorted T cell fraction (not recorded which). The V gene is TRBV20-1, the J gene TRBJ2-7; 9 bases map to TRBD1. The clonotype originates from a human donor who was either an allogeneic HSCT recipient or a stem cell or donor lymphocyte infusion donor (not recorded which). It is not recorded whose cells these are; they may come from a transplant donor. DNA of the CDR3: TGCAGTGCTCTCGGACAGGGGAGCTACGAGCAGTACTTC. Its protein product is CSALGQGSYEQYF.